This T cell receptor (beta chain) appears in the sequencing data of a study of PD-1 blockade in classical Hodgkin lymphoma. Background on the study: Patients were treated with nivolumab at 3 mg/kg, and this was given intravenously every 2 weeks.

Some clones are missing from TCRdb's copy, which holds only in-frame ones; the method was immunoSEQ multiplex PCR. The repertoire holds fewer than 15,000 clones, with around nine tenths as singletons. This clone appeared a single time. Its antigen is unidentified. Notes on the study in general: What caused the repertoire differences, perhaps disease activity or prior therapy, remains undefined. A reduction in baseline TCR diversity was reportedly seen in newly diagnosed patients relative to healthy donors.

Noted time point: cycle 4 day 1 (C4D1), after 6 weeks of nivolumab. All patients experienced relapse after autologous stem cell transplantation, and brentuximab vedotin exposure was variable. It was by magnetic negative selection that CD8+ T cells were isolated from thawed PBMCs. Reported best responses ranged across complete response, partial response or progressive disease. Germline V gives CDR1 LNHDA, CDR2 SQIVND (reference sequence). Trimming left V 2 bases short and J 3 bases short, with 5 bases between. There are 12 residues in the CDR3. This TCR was recovered from a human donor with classical Hodgkin lymphoma. Sequenced material: CD8+ T cells from blood, taken before the fourth cycle of nivolumab. J is TRBJ2-7 and V is TRBV19, with D uncertain. Here the CDR3 reads CASSISGYEQYF. DNA of the CDR3: TGTGCCAGTAGTATATCAGGCTACGAGCAGTACTTC. Together with reference TRBV19 and TRBJ2-7, the CDR3 gives the full variable domain: DGGITQSPKYLFRKEGQNVTLSCEQNLNHDAMYWYRQDPGQGLRLIYYSQIVNDFQKGDIAEGYSVSREKKESFPLTVTSAQKNPTAFYLCASSISGYEQYFGPGTRLTVT.